These 3 T cell receptor beta chains came from one sample sequenced in a study of CD8+CD57+ T cells in acquired aplastic anemia (dated by TCRdb to the late 2010s). Sequencing took place on an Illumina HiSeq 2000. Genomic DNA was used as template for profiling of TCR beta VDJ combinations and CDR3 sequences. TCRdb ran its own pipeline on the public reads, namely fastp trimming at Q25 and MiXCR clone calling, and kept in-frame beta chains. A single entry per CDR3 protein holds the most common genes and DNA from its merged rows. Recorded for this sample are roughly 240,000 distinct CDR3 sequences; more than 40% of them occurred a single time. In total, the top ten clones hold under 9% of the sample. Patients chosen for sequencing had shown expansion of CD8+CD57+ cells by flow cytometry. The sample consisted of sorted CD4+, CD8+, or CD8+CD57+ T cells (not recorded which) from PBMCs. The receptors here all came from a human donor with aplastic anemia.

This chain connects TRBV6-5 to TRBJ2-7, with a possible D match to TRBD2 (6 bases). Germline CDR1 is MNHEY and CDR2 is SVGAGI. The CDR3 is made up of 14 amino acids. V was shortened by 6 bases and J by 6 bases, with 18 bases between the two germline ends. For the CDR3, the DNA is TGTGCCAGCAGGATAGGGACTCCTGCTACCGAGCAGTACTTC. This encodes CASRIGTPATEQYF.

The rearrangement uses TRBV6-1 and TRBJ1-6; TRBD1 is a possible D gene (6 bases). Trimming pared 5 bases from V and 7 bases from J, leaving 15 bases between. Germline V lookup: CDR1 MNHNS, CDR2 SASEGT. CDR3 length equals 15 residues. Here the CDR3 reads CASSHSGTCNSPLHF. In nucleotides, the CDR3 is TGTGCCAGCAGTCACTCCGGGACATGCAATTCACCCCTCCACTTT.

Points on this clonotype: Compared with germline, one end of the junction differs, possibly owing to a read error. The chain recombines TRBV10-3 with TRBJ1-6; D is unresolved. The CDR3 totals 15 residues. In germline, CDR1 is ENHRY, CDR2 SYGVKD. DNA for the CDR3: TGCGCCATCAGCCCCCGAGGGTCCTATAATTCACCCCTCCACTTT. Amino acid sequence: CAISPRGSYNSPLHF.